The 3 T cell receptor beta chains listed next were all sequenced from one sample in a study of CD8 T cells in Susac syndrome. An amount of RNA that ranged from 0.5 to 1 ug was reverse transcribed with random hexamers. TCRdb re-derived calls from the immunoSEQ multiplex PCR reads in MiXCR, one entry per CDR3 protein. The sample includes about 60,000 distinct CDR3 sequences, about 92% of them seen just once. Input material: CD8+ T cells from PBMCs. These receptors all stem from a human donor in good health.

The rearrangement joins TRBV7-2 to TRBJ1-1; D uncertain. This CDR3 region has 14 residues. Germline V gene lookup returns CDR1 SGHTA and CDR2 FQGNSA. Trimming took off 4 bases at V and 4 bases at J, with 13 bases between the two ends. The CDR3 region has the DNA TGTGCCAGCAGCTCAACAGATGCGGGCACTGAAGCTTTCTTT. Protein sequence: CASSSTDAGTEAFF.

About this clonotype: The junction departs from the called germline gene at one end, perhaps through a read error. The chain joins TRBV11-2 to TRBJ2-3; D may be TRBD1 or TRBD2 (5 bases each). CDR1 SGHAT and CDR2 FQNNGV come from the germline V gene. The CDR3 contains 15 residues. The CDR3 DNA reads TGTGCCAGCAGCTTACGAGCGAGGGGCACAGATACGCGGTATTTT. This encodes CASSLRARGTDTRYF.

This chain joins TRBV4-3 and TRBJ2-6; TRBD2 is a possible D gene (6 bases). This CDR3 is 19 amino acids long. Deletions cut 0 bases from V and 0 bases from J, with 15 bases between. The V gene's germline CDR1 is LGHNA and CDR2 YSLEER. The CDR3 spells CASSQDLTGVSSGANVLTF. CDR3 in DNA: TGCGCCAGCAGCCAAGATCTAACGGGGGTTAGCTCTGGGGCCAACGTCCTGACTTTC.